What follows are 11 T cell receptor beta chains derived from one specimen sequenced in a study of identical twins. TCRdb itself ran the 5' RACE reads through MiXCR, one entry per CDR3 protein. The table lists hundreds of thousands of distinct CDR3 sequences, just under 9.5% of them singletons. This sample was also put to use in a study of yellow fever vaccine responses in identical twins.

The sample comprised CD8+ T cells sorted from blood. All receptors come from a young woman in good health.

To note about this clonotype: Because the CDR3 is missing its conserved closing phenylalanine or tryptophan, this is likely a read error. This rearrangement joins TRBV9 to TRBJ2-1; D is perhaps TRBD2 (6 bases). V was cut by 3 bases and J by 7 bases, with 8 bases left in between. Germline CDR1 and CDR2: SGDLS and YYNGEE. This CDR3 spans 12 amino acids. The CDR3 nucleotides are TGTGCCAGCAGCGCGAGCGGGAATGAGCAGTTCATC. It is translated as CASSASGNEQFI.

Many counts were recorded for this clonotype. The V gene is TRBV4-1, the J gene TRBJ1-4; possibly TRBD1 for D (6 bases). This CDR3 has 16 residues. V lost 0 bases and J 4 bases, leaving 12 bases between the germline ends. Germline CDR1 and CDR2: MGHRA and YSYEKL. The CDR3 spells CASSQEPGRGNEKLFF. The CDR3 nucleotides read TGCGCCAGCAGCCAAGAACCGGGCAGGGGTAATGAAAAACTGTTTTTT.

This clonotype showed up many times. The rearrangement links TRBV28 to TRBJ1-5; D is uncertain. V was trimmed by 7 bases and J by 1 base, leaving 11 bases between them. This CDR3 comprises 14 residues. The V gene's germline CDR1 is MDHEN and CDR2 SYDVKM. Here the CDR3 reads CASTTTRSNQPQHF. For the CDR3, the DNA is TGTGCCAGCACGACGACACGGAGCAATCAGCCCCAGCATTTT.

The V call is TRBV20-1, the J call TRBJ2-1; 8 bases map to TRBD2. CDR1 is DFQATT and CDR2 is SNEGSKA in the germline V gene (reference sequence). The trim removed 0 bases at V and 5 bases at J, leaving 12 bases unmatched. The CDR3 consists of 17 residues. The CDR3 is CSARDQVRGGLDNEQFF. The CDR3 DNA reads as TGCAGTGCTAGAGATCAGGTTCGCGGGGGGCTCGACAATGAGCAGTTCTTC.

This chain uses TRBV12-3 or TRBV12-4 with TRBJ2-1; D tentatively reads TRBD1 or TRBD2 (5 bases each). The V and J ends lost 7 bases and 2 bases respectively, with 21 bases between them. The CDR3 totals 17 residues. The CDR3 sequence is CASKLPRDEGPYNEQFF. The DNA of the CDR3 is TGTGCCAGCAAACTCCCAAGGGACGAAGGCCCCTACAATGAGCAGTTCTTC.

The chain couples TRBV5-1 to TRBJ2-3, with 8 bases aligning to TRBD1. CDR3 size: 16 residues. Per the germline V gene, CDR1 is SGHRS and CDR2 is YFSETQ. V lost 4 bases, J lost 0 bases, and 7 bases stayed unmatched. CDR3 coding DNA: TGCGCCAGCAGCAAACGGACAGGGAGCAGCACAGATACGCAGTATTTT. Amino acid sequence: CASSKRTGSSTDTQYF.

This clonotype was counted at least ten times. This sequence joins TRBV27 and TRBJ2-1; D not resolved. CDR1 and CDR2 from the germline V gene are MNHEY and SMNVEV (reference sequence). V lost 3 bases and J 7 bases, leaving 7 bases between the germline ends. This CDR3 is 12 amino acids long. CDR3 amino acids: CASSLDRNEQFF. The DNA of the CDR3 is TGTGCCAGCAGTTTGGATAGGAATGAGCAGTTCTTC.

This clonotype occurred many times. The rearrangement joins TRBV3-1 to TRBJ2-5, with D uncertain. The germline V and J ends were trimmed by 4 bases and 5 bases, with 14 bases remaining between them. The CDR3 loop spans 14 amino acids. CDR1 and CDR2 (germline): LGHDT, YNNKEL (reference sequence). The CDR3 loop reads CASSPVELWETQYF. CDR3 in DNA: TGTGCCAGCAGCCCAGTAGAGCTGTGGGAGACCCAGTACTTC.

This clonotype appeared many times. The gene calls are TRBV5-1 and TRBJ2-2, with D maybe TRBD1 (6 bases). CDR1 SGHRS and CDR2 YFSETQ come from the germline V gene. This CDR3 has 15 residues. The germline V and J ends were trimmed by 5 bases and 2 bases, with 13 bases remaining between them. The CDR3 DNA sequence: TGCGCCAGCAGGCATCCGGGACACAACACCGGGGAGCTGTTTTTT. Amino acid sequence: CASRHPGHNTGELFF.

This clonotype has a handful of counts. This chain connects TRBV13 to TRBJ2-2, with D possibly matching TRBD1 (7 bases). Looked up from germline, CDR1 is PRHDT and CDR2 is FYEKMQ (reference sequence). Trimming stripped 5 bases from V and 5 bases from J, with 18 bases between. This CDR3 comprises 16 residues. In DNA, the CDR3 is TGTGCCAGCAGCCCCGTGCGGGACAGCCCTACCGGGGAGCTGTTTTTT. Translating gives CASSPVRDSPTGELFF.

The table lists this clonotype with a few counts. This chain uses TRBV3-1 with TRBJ2-3; 11 nucleotides agree with TRBD2. Unmatched junction bases numbered 11, after V lost 2 bases and J lost 1 base. From germline, CDR1 is LGHDT and CDR2 YNNKEL (reference sequence). This CDR3 spans 19 amino acids. The CDR3 protein is CASSQLDLAGGWGTDTQYF. CDR3 bases: TGTGCCAGCAGCCAATTGGATCTAGCGGGAGGTTGGGGCACAGATACGCAGTATTTT.